This TCR beta chain was documented in a study of identical twins. Findings of the study overall: Beta clonotypes that were abundant in cord blood contained fewer insertions, a pattern absent from memory repertoires.

A single record per CDR3 protein comes from TCRdb applying MiXCR to the 5' RACE reads. The sample has roughly 750,000 distinct CDR3 sequences, around 20% seen once. CDR1 and CDR2 (germline): SGHNT, YENEEA. The CDR3 consists of 18 residues. With V trimmed by 5 bases and J by 4 bases, 13 bases remained unmatched. This clonotype was counted between two and nine times. The antigen is undetermined. These data were likewise used in another study, on T cells expressing NK-cell markers.

The origin of this receptor is a woman aged 18-30 years in good health. Source material: PBMCs. This chain uses TRBV11-3 with TRBJ2-5; the match to TRBD2 covers 13 bases. The CDR3 loop is CASSPRTSGSWDGETQYF. The CDR3 DNA is TGTGCCAGCAGCCCCCGGACTAGCGGGAGTTGGGACGGAGAGACCCAGTACTTC.